This is a list of T cell receptor beta chains from one sample in a study of control samples from healthy donors and cancer patients. TCRdb keeps only in-frame clones here, not all; method: immunoSEQ multiplex PCR. In the table there are some 76,000 clones, about nine tenths of which are singletons. The specimen was PBMCs. These receptors all come from a man between 60 and 70 years old with lung cancer. The CDR3 runs from the conserved cysteine through the conserved F or W. Each record gives: clone size, D gene, J gene, V gene, CDR3 protein, CDR3 DNA. A D gene is named only where the DNA matches it firmly. Not all rows give a size; the values are once, few, many and, for expanded clones, a class.

once NA TRBJ2-3 TRBV29-1 CSVLDSPDTQYF TGCAGCGTTCTGGACAGTCCAGATACGCAGTATTTT
NA NA TRBJ1-2 TRBV7-3 CASSWDRDNGYTF TGTGCCAGCAGCTGGGACCGGGACAATGGCTACACCTTC
NA NA TRBJ2-1 TRBV18 CASSPRGGSYNEQFF TGTGCCAGCTCACCACGAGGGGGCTCCTACAATGAGCAGTTCTTC
NA TRBD1 TRBJ1-1 TRBV15 CATSRDGDRNTEAFF TGTGCCACCAGCAGAGACGGGGACAGGAACACTGAAGCTTTCTTT
NA TRBD1 TRBJ2-5 TRBV5-8 CASSPGTGPSLQETQYF TGTGCCAGCAGCCCTGGGACAGGCCCGTCCCTACAAGAGACCCAGTACTTC
NA NA TRBJ1-5 TRBV27 CASSSALGRQSNSNQPQHF TGTGCCAGCAGTTCAGCCTTAGGACGGCAAAGTAATAGCAATCAGCCCCAGCATTTT
once NA TRBJ2-5 TRBV30 CAWSVETGTQYF TGTGCCTGGAGTGTAGAAACGGGGACCCAGTACTTC
NA TRBD1 TRBJ1-3 TRBV30 CAWSSGGSGNTIYF TGTGCCTGGAGTTCAGGGGGCTCAGGAAACACCATATATTTT
NA TRBD1 TRBJ1-5 TRBV7-8 CASSSPSQGAESNQPQHF TGTGCCAGCAGCTCACCGTCCCAGGGGGCGGAAAGCAATCAGCCCCAGCATTTT
NA NA TRBJ1-1 TRBV18 CASSRLGQGSEAFF TGTGCCAGCTCACGCCTAGGGCAGGGGTCTGAAGCTTTCTTT
NA NA TRBJ1-5 TRBV6-6 CASSYRGGRGNQPQHF TGTGCCAGCAGTTACCGGGGGGGGCGAGGGAATCAGCCCCAGCATTTT
few NA TRBJ1-2 TRBV11-3 CASSLSTNYGYTF TGTGCCAGCAGCTTATCCACTAACTATGGCTACACCTTC
once NA TRBJ1-6 TRBV6-1 CASSDRGGALFSLHF TGTGCCAGCAGTGACCGGGGGGGGGCCCTTTTTTCCCTCCACTTT
NA TRBD2 TRBJ2-1 TRBV11-2 CASSISTGLAFVHNEQFF TGTGCCAGCAGTATTTCCACGGGACTAGCCTTTGTTCACAATGAGCAGTTCTTC
NA NA TRBJ1-6 TRBV5-1 CASTGNRNSYNSPLHF TGCGCCAGCACAGGCAACAGGAACTCCTATAATTCACCCCTCCACTTT
NA NA TRBJ2-3 TRBV3-1/TRBV3-2 CASTGVTDTQYF TGTGCCAGCACAGGGGTCACAGATACGCAGTATTTT
NA NA TRBJ2-5 TRBV5-4 CASSLAGWETQYF TGTGCCAGCAGCTTGGCAGGGTGGGAGACCCAGTACTTC
NA NA TRBJ1-1 TRBV30 CAWNRGGSTEAFF TGTGCCTGGAATCGGGGAGGATCCACTGAAGCTTTCTTT
NA TRBD2 TRBJ2-1 TRBV24-1 CATSRSGAAYNEQFF TGTGCCACCAGCCGTAGCGGGGCTGCCTACAATGAGCAGTTCTTC
NA TRBD2 TRBJ2-1 TRBV7-9 CASAWVGTSGGDNEQFF TGTGCCAGCGCCTGGGTAGGGACTAGCGGGGGGGACAATGAGCAGTTCTTC
NA TRBD1 TRBJ2-5 TRBV7-9 CASSRQGLGETQYF TGTGCCAGCAGCCGACAGGGGTTGGGGGAGACCCAGTACTTC
once NA TRBJ2-1 TRBV5-1 CASSLERGARSYNEQFF TGCGCCAGCAGCTTGGAACGCGGGGCAAGGTCCTACAATGAGCAGTTCTTC
NA NA TRBJ1-1 TRBV18 CASSPNTRGTEAFF TGTGCCAGCTCACCGAACACCCGTGGCACTGAAGCTTTCTTT
once NA TRBJ1-4 TRBV9 CASSVGGDEKLFF TGTGCCAGCAGCGTGGGAGGGGATGAAAAACTGTTTTTT